A selection of T cell receptor beta chains follows, all from one sample in a study of cytomegalovirus exposure and HLA in healthy donors. Clones were sequenced by immunoSEQ multiplex PCR, and TCRdb holds only the in-frame ones, with some missing. The sample shows over 65,000 clones, roughly four fifths of them seen only once. The sample was PBMCs. Receptor source: a human donor in good health. Each CDR3 is given without its conserved first and last residue. For some rows the clone size is stated as once, few or many, or as a class when expanded; others skip it.

V: TRBV6-1; size: -; CDR3: ASKDRTNEKLF
V: TRBV6-1; size: -; CDR3: ASSEGGGATSGNTIY
V: TRBV7-2; size: -; CDR3: ASSLPAGGRETQY
V: TRBV9; size: -; CDR3: ASSPRRGGTNEKLF
V: TRBV5-6; size: -; CDR3: ASSHSTAYLYEQY
V: TRBV6-4; size: -; CDR3: ASRVSPGQATEAF
V: TRBV4-1; size: -; CDR3: ASSQGTTKNSPLH
V: TRBV7-9; size: once; CDR3: ASSKQGIGRRSEQY
V: TRBV9; size: -; CDR3: ASSAGLGSEQY
V: TRBV7-8; size: -; CDR3: ASSTGGDQPQH
V: TRBV5-6; size: few; CDR3: ASSPQGAGGYT
V: TRBV9; size: -; CDR3: ASSVGTEKLF
V: TRBV4-1; size: -; CDR3: ASSQDGGQPYEQY
V: TRBV5-5; size: once; CDR3: ASSGSGGPLNEQF
V: TRBV9; size: -; CDR3: ASSVGRNSYEQY
V: TRBV19; size: -; CDR3: ASSSGSRTGGVYGYT
V: TRBV10-3; size: -; CDR3: ATESSQGGDTQY
V: TRBV11-2; size: -; CDR3: ASSLGLQETQY
V: TRBV29-1; size: -; CDR3: SVEISVRGLGYEQY
V: TRBV2; size: once; CDR3: ASTKDRDRDTQY
V: TRBV5-1; size: -; CDR3: ASSVTGGRYEQY
V: TRBV7-9; size: few; CDR3: ASTGGDYNEQF
V: TRBV4-1; size: -; CDR3: ASSPLTSGVDNEQF
V: TRBV6-6; size: -; CDR3: ASTDSSSQGEYGYT
V: TRBV7-2; size: -; CDR3: ASSSRELSGNTIY
V: TRBV2; size: -; CDR3: ASRLAGNNEQF
V: TRBV27; size: -; CDR3: ASSPDRDDGYT
V: TRBV14; size: -; CDR3: ASSLIGTGEGEQY
V: TRBV18; size: -; CDR3: ASSSGTGKGGEQY
V: TRBV19; size: few; CDR3: ASSSQVNNSPLH
V: TRBV2; size: few; CDR3: ASRLATHTDTQY
V: TRBV5-4; size: -; CDR3: ASSLQSYEQY
V: TRBV9; size: few; CDR3: ASTSGGQSNYGYT
V: TRBV7-6; size: -; CDR3: ASSLGGQGGSYEQY
V: TRBV7-2; size: -; CDR3: ASSSKGQVHSPLH
V: TRBV5-4; size: -; CDR3: ASSLYSGLAKNIQY
V: TRBV7-3; size: -; CDR3: ASSPKGLTADNEQF
V: TRBV2; size: -; CDR3: ASSAGGSNEKLF
V: TRBV7-8; size: -; CDR3: ASSHRADTQY
V: TRBV5-6; size: -; CDR3: ASSPGTSNLYNEQF
V: TRBV9; size: once; CDR3: ASSVATGLYNEQF
V: TRBV10-1; size: -; CDR3: ASSAGTDYGYT
V: TRBV5-1; size: -; CDR3: ASSRQGARSNEQF
V: TRBV7-9; size: -; CDR3: ASSLAIGDLTAF
V: TRBV6-5; size: -; CDR3: ASSYGGLYEQY
V: TRBV27; size: -; CDR3: ASSLSRQGVEQY
V: TRBV6-5; size: -; CDR3: ASSNPQGISGYT
V: TRBV11-1; size: -; CDR3: ASSLSGQPANEQY
V: TRBV7-9; size: -; CDR3: SSSLGQGAFQPQH
V: TRBV5-1; size: few; CDR3: ASSSGLTSTDTQY
V: TRBV6-1; size: -; CDR3: ASSTGSSPLH
V: TRBV7-8; size: -; CDR3: ASSPERLTGNTIY
V: TRBV5-8; size: -; CDR3: ASSLAGDRGMETQY
V: TRBV10-1; size: few; CDR3: ASSESAVPNYEQY
V: TRBV19; size: few; CDR3: ASSTRGPPSGQPQH